This TCR beta chain was sequenced for a study of beta chain features in type 1 diabetes. Study at large: The patient and healthy donor groups were comparable for age, gender and cell yields. Study-level findings and limits: TCRB repertoires of naive, central memory and Treg cells appeared more similar among patients than among healthy donors. Significant though moderate, a shortening of TCRB CDR3s appeared in all four CD4+ subsets of Type 1 diabetes patients.

TCRB transcripts that were expressed got sequenced, as all of the isolated RNA had been reverse transcribed. The protocol was immunoSEQ multiplex PCR, while the TCRdb copy is restricted to in-frame clones and leaves out a portion. The profile shows roughly 240,000 clones, approximately 25% of them singletons. Donors underwent one heparinised blood draw, about 120 mL on average. Each sorted fraction was over 95% pure. This CDR3 contains 15 residues. Germline V gene data show CDR1 as SSHAT and CDR2 as FNYEAQ (reference sequence). Points on this clone: Its antigen is unknown. The germline gene is not matched at one end of the junction; a read error may be the cause.

The chain has TRBV7-7 and TRBJ2-5, with D tentatively TRBD1 (6 bases). The sequenced sample was naive CD4+ T cells from blood. This sequence was found in a woman between 25 and 40 years old with type 1 diabetes. This CDR3 reads CASSWGSDSPGTQYF. In DNA, the CDR3 is TGTGCTAGCAGTTGGGGGTCGGACAGTCCAGGGACCCAGTACTTC. Supplemented by reference TRBV7-7 and TRBJ2-5, the full variable domain reads GAGVSQSPRYKVTKRGQDVTLRCDPISSHATLYWYQQALGQGPEFLTYFNYEAQPDKSGLPSDRFSAERPEGSISTLTIQRTEQRDSAMYRCASSWGSDSPGTQYFGPGTRLLVL.